The rows below give T cell receptor beta chains drawn from one sample of a study of blood T cell repertoires in COVID-19. Assay: immunoSEQ multiplex PCR; the TCRdb copy retains only in-frame clones and omits some. The sample has about 170,000 clones; 70% to 90% are singletons. The source material was PBMCs or T cells enriched from blood (not recorded which). The receptors were gathered from a woman between 18 and 29 years old who had recovered from COVID-19. The CDR3 runs from the conserved cysteine through the conserved F or W.

j_gene | v_gene | CDR3aa
TRBJ2-7 | TRBV10-2 | CASLGLAGAEQYF
TRBJ2-7 | TRBV6-4 | CASKPGQGFYEQYF
TRBJ2-1 | TRBV6-1 | CASSELLAHEQFF
TRBJ2-7 | TRBV6-1 | CASSGPGTSGRGYEQYF
TRBJ2-5 | TRBV19 | CASSPLVGRGPQETQYF
TRBJ2-7 | TRBV7-8 | CASSLQGAWREGDWGYEQYF
TRBJ2-3 | TRBV24-1 | CATSNSGRAQDTQYF
TRBJ2-2 | TRBV30 | CAWRLAGPNTGELFF
TRBJ1-5 | TRBV2 | CASSINRVSNQPQHF
TRBJ2-3 | TRBV2 | CASSEVRGGDTQYF
TRBJ2-1 | TRBV3-1/TRBV3-2 | CASSQGAAYNGQFF
TRBJ1-1 | TRBV5-6 | CASSSGNTEAFF
TRBJ2-5 | TRBV5-1 | CATSSNSGSFQETQYF
TRBJ2-7 | TRBV29-1 | CSVVRTSSGEQYF
TRBJ2-1 | TRBV5-1 | CASSWRGGAYNEQFF
TRBJ2-7 | TRBV6-1 | CASSEEDRGASYEQYF
TRBJ2-2 | TRBV5-1 | CASSLAEVSGNTGELFF
TRBJ2-5 | TRBV4-1 | CASSQMFREGRETQYF
TRBJ2-7 | TRBV24-1 | CATSDGAGGPIYEQYF
TRBJ2-2 | TRBV6-4 | CASSETSGSTGELFF
TRBJ2-7 | TRBV6-5 | CASSHGRGEQYF
TRBJ2-2 | TRBV7-9 | CASSEGLAENTGELFF